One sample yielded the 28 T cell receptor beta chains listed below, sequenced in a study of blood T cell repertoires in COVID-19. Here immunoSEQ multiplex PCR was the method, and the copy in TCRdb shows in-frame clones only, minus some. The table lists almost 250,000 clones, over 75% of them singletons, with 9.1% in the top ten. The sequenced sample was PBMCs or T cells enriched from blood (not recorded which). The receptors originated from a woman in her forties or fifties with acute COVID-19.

The CDR3 DNA reads TGTGCCAGCTCACCCGTGGGCACTAGCGGCAACGAGCAGTACTTC. Its translation is CASSPVGTSGNEQYF. The chain couples TRBV18 to TRBJ2-7; 8 bases map to TRBD2. CDR1 KGHSH and CDR2 LQKENI come from the germline V gene. Unmatched junction bases numbered 9, after V lost 3 bases and J lost 5 bases. The CDR3 spans 15 residues.

CDR3 amino acids: CASSQRQGRDEQYF. DNA for the CDR3: TGCGCCAGCAGCCAAAGACAGGGCCGGGACGAGCAGTACTTC. The genes are TRBV10-2 and TRBJ2-7; 7 bases align to TRBD1. V gave up 6 bases and J gave up 5 bases; unmatched junction bases: 10. The CDR3 totals 14 residues. CDR1 is WSHSY, CDR2 SAAADI, per germline.

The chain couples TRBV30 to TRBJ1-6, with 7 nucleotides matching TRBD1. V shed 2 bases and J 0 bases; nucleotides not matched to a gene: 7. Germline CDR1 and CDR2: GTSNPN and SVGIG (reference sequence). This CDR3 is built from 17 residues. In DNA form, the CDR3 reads TGTGCCTGGAGTCTCACAGGGGTCAGCTCCTATAATTCACCCCTCCACTTT. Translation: CAWSLTGVSSYNSPLHF.

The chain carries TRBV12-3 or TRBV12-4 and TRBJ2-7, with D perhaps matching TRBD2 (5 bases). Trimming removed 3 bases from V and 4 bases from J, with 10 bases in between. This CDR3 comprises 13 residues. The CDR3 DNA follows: TGTGCCAGCAGTTTCGGACTGACTTACGAGCAGTACTTC. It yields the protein CASSFGLTYEQYF.

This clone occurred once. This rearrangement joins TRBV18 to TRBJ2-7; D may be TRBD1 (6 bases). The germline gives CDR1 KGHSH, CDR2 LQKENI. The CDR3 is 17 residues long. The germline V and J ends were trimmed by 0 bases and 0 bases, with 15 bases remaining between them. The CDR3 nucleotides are TGTGCCAGCTCACCACCTACAGGGTCGGTGGGCTCCTACGAGCAGTACTTC. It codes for CASSPPTGSVGSYEQYF.

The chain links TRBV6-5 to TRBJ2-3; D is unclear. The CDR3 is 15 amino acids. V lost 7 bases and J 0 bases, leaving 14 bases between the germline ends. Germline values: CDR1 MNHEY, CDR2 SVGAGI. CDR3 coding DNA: TGTGCCAGCACCCAAGCGACGGCTAGCACAGATACGCAGTATTTT. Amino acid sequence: CASTQATASTDTQYF.

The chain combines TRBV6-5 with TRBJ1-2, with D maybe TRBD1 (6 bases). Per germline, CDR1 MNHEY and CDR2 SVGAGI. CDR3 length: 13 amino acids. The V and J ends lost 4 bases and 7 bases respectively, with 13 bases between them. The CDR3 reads CASSSQGMGGYTF. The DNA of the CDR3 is TGTGCCAGCAGTTCCCAGGGGATGGGTGGCTACACCTTC.

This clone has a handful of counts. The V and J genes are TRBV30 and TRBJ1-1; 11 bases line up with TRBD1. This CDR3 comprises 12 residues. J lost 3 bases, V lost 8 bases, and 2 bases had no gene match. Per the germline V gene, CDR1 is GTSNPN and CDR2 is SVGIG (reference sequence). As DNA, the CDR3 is TGTGCCGGGACAGGGGGGTACACTGAAGCTTTCTTT. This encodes CAGTGGYTEAFF.

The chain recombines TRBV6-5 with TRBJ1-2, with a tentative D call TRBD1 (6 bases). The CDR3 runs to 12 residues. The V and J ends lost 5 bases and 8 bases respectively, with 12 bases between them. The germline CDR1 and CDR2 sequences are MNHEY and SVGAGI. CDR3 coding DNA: TGTGCCAGCAGTCCACAGGGAAACGGCTACACCTTC. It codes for CASSPQGNGYTF.

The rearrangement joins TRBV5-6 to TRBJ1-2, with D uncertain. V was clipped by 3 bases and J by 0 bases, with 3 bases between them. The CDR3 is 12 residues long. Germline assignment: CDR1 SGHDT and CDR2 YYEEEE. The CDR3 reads CASSSSNYGYTF. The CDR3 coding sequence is TGTGCCAGCAGCTCCTCTAACTATGGCTACACCTTC. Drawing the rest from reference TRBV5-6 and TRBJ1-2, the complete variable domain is DAGVTQSPTHLIKTRGQQVTLRCSPKSGHDTVSWYQQALGQGPQFIFQYYEEEERQRGNFPDRFSGHQFPNYSSELNVNALLLGDSALYLCASSSSNYGYTFGSGTRLTVV.

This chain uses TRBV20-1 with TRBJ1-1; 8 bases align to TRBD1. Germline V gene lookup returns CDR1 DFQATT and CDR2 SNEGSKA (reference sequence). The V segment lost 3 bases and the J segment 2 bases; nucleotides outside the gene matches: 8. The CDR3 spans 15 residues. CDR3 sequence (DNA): TGCAGTGCTAGTTTACGGACAGGGATTAACACTGAAGCTTTCTTT. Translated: CSASLRTGINTEAFF.

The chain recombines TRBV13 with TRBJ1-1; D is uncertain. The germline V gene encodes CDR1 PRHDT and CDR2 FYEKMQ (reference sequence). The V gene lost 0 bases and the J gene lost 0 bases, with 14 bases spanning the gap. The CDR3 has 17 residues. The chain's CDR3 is CASSLGFHGGVNTEAFF. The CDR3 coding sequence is TGTGCCAGCAGCTTAGGTTTTCACGGAGGAGTGAACACTGAAGCTTTCTTT.

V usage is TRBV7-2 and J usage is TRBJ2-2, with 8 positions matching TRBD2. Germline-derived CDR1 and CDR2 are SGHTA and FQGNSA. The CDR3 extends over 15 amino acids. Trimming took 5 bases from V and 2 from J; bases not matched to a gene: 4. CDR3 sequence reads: CASSPLAGNTGELFF. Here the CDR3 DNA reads TGTGCCAGCAGCCCTCTAGCGGGTAACACCGGGGAGCTGTTTTTT.

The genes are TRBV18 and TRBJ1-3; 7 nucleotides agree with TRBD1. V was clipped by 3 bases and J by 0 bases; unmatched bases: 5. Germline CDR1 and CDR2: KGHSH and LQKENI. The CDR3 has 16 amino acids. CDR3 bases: TGTGCCAGCTCACCCGAACAGGGGTACTCTGGAAACACCATATATTTT. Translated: CASSPEQGYSGNTIYF.

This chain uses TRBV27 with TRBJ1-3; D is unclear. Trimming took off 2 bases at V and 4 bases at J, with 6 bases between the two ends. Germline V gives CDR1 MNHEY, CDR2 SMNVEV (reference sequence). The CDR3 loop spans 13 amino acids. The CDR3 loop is CASSLREGNTIYF. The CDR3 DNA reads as TGTGCCAGCAGTTTAAGGGAGGGAAACACCATATATTTT.

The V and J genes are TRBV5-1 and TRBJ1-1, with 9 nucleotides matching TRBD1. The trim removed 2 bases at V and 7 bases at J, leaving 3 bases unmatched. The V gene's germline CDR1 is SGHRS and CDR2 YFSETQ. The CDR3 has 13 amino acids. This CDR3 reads CASSLRTGDEAFF. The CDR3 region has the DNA TGCGCCAGCAGCTTACGGACAGGGGATGAAGCTTTCTTT.

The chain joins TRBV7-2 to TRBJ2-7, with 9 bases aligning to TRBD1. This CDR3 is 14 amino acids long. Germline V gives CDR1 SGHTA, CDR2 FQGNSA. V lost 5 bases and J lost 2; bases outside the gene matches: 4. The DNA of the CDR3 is TGTGCCAGCAGCCGGGACAGGGCGACCTACGAGCAGTACTTC. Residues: CASSRDRATYEQYF.

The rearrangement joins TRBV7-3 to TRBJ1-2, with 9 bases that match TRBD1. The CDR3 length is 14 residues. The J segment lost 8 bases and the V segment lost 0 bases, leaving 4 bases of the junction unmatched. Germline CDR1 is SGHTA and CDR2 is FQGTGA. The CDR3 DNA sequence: TGTGCCAGCAGCTTAACCGGACAGGGGAGCGGCTACACCTTC. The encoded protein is CASSLTGQGSGYTF.

The CDR3 coding sequence is TGTGCCAGCAGTGCCGGGACAGGGGCTTCGAAACTGTTTTTT. Protein: CASSAGTGASKLFF. This chain links TRBV9 with TRBJ1-4; 10 bases fit TRBD1. This CDR3 has 14 amino acids. With 5 bases clipped from V and 11 bases from J, the junction kept 9 bases outside the gene matches. Germline V gives CDR1 SGDLS, CDR2 YYNGEE.

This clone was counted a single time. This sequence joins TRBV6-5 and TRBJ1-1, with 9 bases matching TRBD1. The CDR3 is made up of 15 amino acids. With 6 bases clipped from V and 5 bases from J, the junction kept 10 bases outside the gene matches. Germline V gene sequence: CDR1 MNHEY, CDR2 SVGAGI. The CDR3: CASSLQGAKGTEAFF. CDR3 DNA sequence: TGTGCCAGCAGCCTACAGGGGGCTAAAGGAACTGAAGCTTTCTTT.

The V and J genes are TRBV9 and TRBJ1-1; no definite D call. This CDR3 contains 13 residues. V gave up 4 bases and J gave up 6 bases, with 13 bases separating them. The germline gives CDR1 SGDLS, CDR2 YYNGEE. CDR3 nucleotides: TGTGCCAGCAGCCCCAGGCCTAGCGCTGAAGCTTTCTTT. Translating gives CASSPRPSAEAFF.

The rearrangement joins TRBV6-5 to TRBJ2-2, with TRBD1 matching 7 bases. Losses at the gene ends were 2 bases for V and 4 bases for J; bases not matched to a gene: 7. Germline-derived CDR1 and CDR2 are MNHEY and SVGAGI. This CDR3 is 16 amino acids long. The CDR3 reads CASSYEGTGATGELFF. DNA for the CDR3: TGTGCCAGCAGTTACGAAGGAACAGGGGCCACCGGGGAGCTGTTTTTT.

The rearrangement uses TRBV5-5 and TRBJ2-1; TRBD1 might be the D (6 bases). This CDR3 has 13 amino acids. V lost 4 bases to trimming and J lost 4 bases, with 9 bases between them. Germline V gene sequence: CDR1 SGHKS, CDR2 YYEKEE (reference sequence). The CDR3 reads CASSPGQYNEQFF. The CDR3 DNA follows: TGTGCCAGCAGCCCCGGACAGTACAATGAGCAGTTCTTC.

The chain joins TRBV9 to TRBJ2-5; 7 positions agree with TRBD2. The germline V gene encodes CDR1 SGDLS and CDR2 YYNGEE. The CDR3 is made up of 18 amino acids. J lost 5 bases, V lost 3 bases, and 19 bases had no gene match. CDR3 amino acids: CASSDAPGAYSRGETQYF. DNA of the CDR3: TGTGCCAGCAGCGATGCCCCTGGGGCGTACTCGCGGGGGGAGACCCAGTACTTC.

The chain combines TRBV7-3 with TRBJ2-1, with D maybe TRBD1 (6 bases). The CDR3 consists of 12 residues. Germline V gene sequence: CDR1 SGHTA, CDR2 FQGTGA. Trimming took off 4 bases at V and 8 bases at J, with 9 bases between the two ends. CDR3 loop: CASSSRGHEQFF. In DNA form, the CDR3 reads TGTGCCAGCAGCTCCAGGGGTCATGAGCAGTTCTTC.

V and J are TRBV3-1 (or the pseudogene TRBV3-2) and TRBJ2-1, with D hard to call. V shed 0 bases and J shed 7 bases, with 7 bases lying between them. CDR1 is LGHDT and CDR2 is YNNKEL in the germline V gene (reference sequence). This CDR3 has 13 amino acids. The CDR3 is CASSQDARNEQFF. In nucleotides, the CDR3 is TGTGCCAGCAGCCAAGATGCGCGGAATGAGCAGTTCTTC.

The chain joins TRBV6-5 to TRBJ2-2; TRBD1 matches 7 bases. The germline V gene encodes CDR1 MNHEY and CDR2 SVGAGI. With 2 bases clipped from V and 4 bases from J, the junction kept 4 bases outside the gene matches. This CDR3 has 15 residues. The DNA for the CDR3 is TGTGCCAGCAGTTACGATAGGGGGCCCACCGGGGAGCTGTTTTTT. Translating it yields CASSYDRGPTGELFF.

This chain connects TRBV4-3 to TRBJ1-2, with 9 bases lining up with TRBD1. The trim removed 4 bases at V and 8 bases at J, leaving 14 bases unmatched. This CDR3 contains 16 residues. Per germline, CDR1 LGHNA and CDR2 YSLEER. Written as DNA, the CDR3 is TGCGCCAGCAGCCTCGGACAGGGGTTCCGCGGATTAGGCTACACCTTC. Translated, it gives CASSLGQGFRGLGYTF.